This T cell receptor beta chain was recovered during a study of cytomegalovirus exposure and HLA in healthy donors. Regarding the study as a whole: According to a later analysis, donors in an Asian-associated ancestry cluster reportedly had fewer N-insertions than the approximately 670-donor mean.

Both 60 Vbeta primers and 13 Jbeta primers went into the PCR. Using immunoSEQ multiplex PCR, the repertoire was profiled, and TCRdb retains in-frame clones only, with some absent. The data show about 200,000 clones, with 60% to 85% seen just once and about a sixth held by the top ten. Regarding this clone: The antigen remains undetermined.

The germline V and J ends were trimmed by 2 bases and 3 bases, with 10 bases remaining between them. CDR1 is KGHSH, CDR2 LQKENI, per germline. The CDR3 runs to 14 residues. The sample comprised PBMCs. This clonotype originated in a man in his forties in good health and CMV-seronegative. The chain recombines TRBV18 with TRBJ1-2; weak D call: TRBD1 (5 bases). The chain's CDR3 is CASSPGVGDYGYTF. The CDR3 bases are TGTGCCAGCTCACCAGGAGTAGGGGACTATGGCTACACCTTC.